These 9 T cell receptor beta chains were sequenced from one sample in a study of T cell changes during pregnancy in multiple sclerosis. Sequencing used immunoSEQ multiplex PCR; TCRdb keeps in-frame clones, though not all of them. Of about 22,000 clones in the sample, around nine tenths were seen once. The material sequenced was CD4+ T cells from peripheral blood mononuclear cells, taken in the second trimester of pregnancy. The source of these receptors is a female donor in good health, enrolled as a control in a pregnancy study.

This chain uses TRBV29-1 with TRBJ2-2; 8 positions match TRBD1. This CDR3 has 16 residues. The germline gives CDR1 SQVTM, CDR2 ANQGSEA. V shed 1 base, J shed 2 bases, and the junction held 6 bases outside the gene matches. The CDR3 nucleotides are TGCAGCGTTGAAGGGTCGACAGGGGATAACACCGGGGAGCTGTTTTTT. It translates to CSVEGSTGDNTGELFF.

The chain employs TRBV5-6 and TRBJ1-3; D is unclear. CDR1 SGHDT and CDR2 YYEEEE come from the germline V gene. V lost 1 base, J lost 0 bases, and 8 bases lay in between. The CDR3 has 15 residues. CDR3 DNA: TGTGCCAGCAGCTTGTTCCAAATCTCTGGAAACACCATATATTTT. Amino acid sequence: CASSLFQISGNTIYF.

This chain connects TRBV7-9 to TRBJ1-2; D might be TRBD1 (5 bases). The V gene lost 2 bases and the J gene lost 8 bases, with 15 bases spanning the gap. There are 14 residues in the CDR3. Germline V gene lookup returns CDR1 SEHNR and CDR2 FQNEAQ (reference sequence). The CDR3 here is CASSLSTAPWGYTF. In DNA, the CDR3 is TGTGCCAGCAGCTTATCGACAGCACCTTGGGGCTACACCTTC.

V usage is TRBV10-3 and J usage is TRBJ2-2; D is undetermined. The CDR3 extends over 15 amino acids. Germline-derived CDR1 and CDR2 are ENHRY and SYGVKD. V shed 4 bases and J shed 0 bases, with 9 bases lying between them. The DNA for the CDR3 is TGTGCCATCAGTGGGGCAGTGACGAACACCGGGGAGCTGTTTTTT. This sequence encodes CAISGAVTNTGELFF.

This chain uses TRBV4-3 with TRBJ1-2; 7 positions agree with TRBD1. This CDR3 contains 19 residues. The germline gives CDR1 LGHNA, CDR2 YSLEER. J lost 1 base, V lost 1 base, and 15 bases had no gene match. The CDR3 DNA sequence: TGCGCCAGCAGCCAAGGGGACCCGAGGGACAGACGACTTAACTATGGCTACACCTTC. It encodes CASSQGDPRDRRLNYGYTF.

The chain recombines TRBV13 with TRBJ2-1; 13 bases line up with TRBD2. Germline assignment: CDR1 PRHDT and CDR2 FYEKMQ (reference sequence). Losses at the gene ends were 5 bases for V and 8 bases for J; bases not matched to a gene: 6. The CDR3 has 15 amino acids. As DNA, the CDR3 is TGTGCCAGCAGCGTCTGGACTAGCGGGAGCCATGAGCAGTTCTTC. It encodes CASSVWTSGSHEQFF.

This chain connects TRBV7-2 to TRBJ2-5, with D possibly TRBD2 on 6 matching bases. There are 13 residues in the CDR3. Trimming cost V 1 base and J 6 bases, with 9 bases left between them. Germline loops: CDR1 SGHTA, CDR2 FQGNSA. CDR3 in DNA: TGTGCCAGCAGCTTAGGACTAGATAAGACCCAGTACTTC. Translating it yields CASSLGLDKTQYF. The full variable domain, in which reference TRBV7-2 and TRBJ2-5 provide the parts outside the CDR3, is GAGVSQSPSNKVTEKGKDVELRCDPISGHTALYWYRQSLGQGLEFLIYFQGNSAPDKSGLPSDRFSAERTGGSVSTLTIQRTQQEDSAVYLCASSLGLDKTQYFGPGTRLLVL.

This chain uses TRBV29-1 with TRBJ2-2, with D tentatively TRBD2 (6 bases). Germline CDR1 is SQVTM and CDR2 is ANQGSEA. The CDR3 totals 14 residues. V lost 7 bases to trimming and J lost 5 bases, with 17 bases between them. The CDR3 loop is CSAESRDSTGELFF. In DNA form, the CDR3 reads TGCAGCGCGGAATCGAGGGACTCTACCGGGGAGCTGTTTTTT.

The J gene is TRBJ2-7, the V gene TRBV28, with D tentatively TRBD1 (10 bases). Germline CDR1 and CDR2: MDHEN and SYDVKM. This CDR3 comprises 14 residues. The germline V and J ends were trimmed by 8 bases and 6 bases, with 20 bases remaining between them. The CDR3 is CASGQGGLASEQYF. The CDR3 DNA is TGTGCCAGCGGACAGGGGGGACTAGCAAGCGAGCAGTACTTC.